This TCR beta chain came from a study of T cell repertoires in cytomegalovirus infection. Turning to the study itself: Public TCR beta signatures marked donors with CMV infection and the matching HLA.

In this sample, this clonotype turned up a few times. Its specificity is unknown. The germline V gene has CDR1 LGHNT and CDR2 FRNRAP. The V end was cut by 6 bases, the J end by 1 base, with 6 bases between. The CDR3 contains 12 residues. Study results and limitations: Predominance within the ex vivo response was attributable to HLA-C-restricted CMV-specific TCR beta clonotypes. CMV carriers with the relevant HLA were identified by cumulative public TCR beta family frequency.

Using its own MiXCR run on the reads, TCRdb lists one record per CDR3 protein. The table has 250,000 to 300,000 distinct CDR3 sequences, around 20% seen once. Source: cultured PBMCs, taken from culture after CMV antigen stimulation. The TCR sequence derives from a human donor in good health (CMV status not recorded). Some clones in this sample may be carry-over from other donors' samples. The genes are TRBV12-5 and TRBJ1-1; no clear D gene. In DNA form, the CDR3 reads TGTGCTAGTGGAAAACAGAACACTGAAGCTTTCTTT. It translates to CASGKQNTEAFF.